The source of this TCR beta chain is a study of T cell responses to AZD1222 COVID-19 vaccine (dated by TCRdb to the early 2020s). For context, the study as a whole: AZD1222 recipients given second doses at about 4 weeks or at about 12 weeks were pooled, since spike-specific TCR depth and breadth were not found to differ between the two schedules. A total of over 230 trial participants underwent TCR sequencing, of whom 207 received two doses of AZD1222 and about 26 received two doses of the MenACWY control vaccine. Trial participants were enrolled by age into 18-55, 56-69 and 70-plus year subgroups, with around 150, 28 and 57 TCR-sequenced participants respectively.

The CDR3 regions of human TCRbeta chains were analyzed by immunosequencing. In the source study's methods: TCRs in the repertoires were compared against a reference library of SARS-CoV-2-specific TCRs that had been generated with the MIRA antigen-specificity platform. Breadth was defined as the fraction of unique TCRs that were SARS-CoV-2-associated, and depth was defined as the fraction of total T cells that were SARS-CoV-2-associated. Using the MIRA data, each spike-specific TCR was assigned both to the spike region to which the TCR was reactive and to a CD4 or CD8 class. Log10-transformed breadth and depth values were compared by one-way ANOVA with Sidak's multiple comparisons tests. Not all clones reach the TCRdb copy of this immuneACCESS table, which keeps in-frame sequences only. Checked studies attribute under half of the gap to unresolved V genes and leave the rest unexplained. V and J calls and clone size follow that table, whereas D and trimming were derived from the DNA. The sample yields approximately 80,000 clones; 75% to 90% were counted once. The ten largest clones represent 5% to 6% of the sample.

Paper-wide results and their limitations: Only five to seven AZD1222 recipients were SARS-CoV-2 seropositive at baseline, limiting conclusions about previously exposed vaccinees. Participants were mostly white British, with more females than males. The authors suggested clonal diversity may have been underestimated. The whole spike protein was spanned by vaccine-associated CD4 TCRs, and dominant responses were seen in regions 160-218 and 743-854. Epitopes outside the regions mutated in the B.1.351 and B.1.1.7 variants were reportedly recognized by nearly half of the unique spike-specific TCRs. Because no day 14 peak-response samples were available, the repertoires could be characterized only after the peak T cell response. The 56-69-year group was small, and its depth increase did not reach significance, likely because of low power. Spike-specific TCR breadth and depth rose significantly after two AZD1222 doses compared with day 0 and with MenACWY recipients.

The intended sense of this specimen's time point label: baseline before first vaccination. Vaccinee samples came from UK trials COV001 and COV002, including a single-blind randomized controlled phase 2/3 trial of AZD1222 (ChAdOx1 nCoV-19) in healthy adults. For TCRbeta chain sequencing, PBMC samples were collected from trial participants at day 0 and at day 28 after the second dose. From its cysteine to its phenylalanine, the CDR3 spans 17 amino acids. Only the CDR3 region is kept as DNA, spanning 51 bases read in frame from base 1. The germline V gene (reference sequence) yields SGHNT for CDR1 and YYREEE for CDR2. Between the V and J ends, shortened by 0 bases and 6 bases respectively, the junction contains 19 bases. About this clone itself: Its antigen target is currently unknown. No base quality values were provided; no much bigger clone lies one nucleotide off.

The rearranged chain carries TRBV5-4 and TRBJ2-1; TRBD1 is perhaps the D gene, given 5 matching bases. The source is an adult in good health. The starting material was peripheral blood, obtained on day 0 of AZD1222 vaccination. The CDR3 reads as follows: CASSLEGSLGLLNEQFF. The nucleotides read TGTGCCAGCAGCTTGGAAGGAAGCCTGGGGCTGCTCAATGAGCAGTTCTTC.